This entry lists 22 T cell receptor beta chains sequenced from one sample in a study of vaccination and CD4 T cells after COVID-19 (dated 2022 in TCRdb). The library came from PCR. TCRdb shows the sequencer as Illumina iSeq 100. DNA from cultured CD4+ T cells underwent TCR sequencing with the Oncomine TCR Beta short-read assay at the Johns Hopkins FTIC core. TCRdb reprocessed the public reads (quality trimming at Q25 with fastp, clone calling with MiXCR) and kept in-frame beta chains. For every CDR3 protein sequence, its rows merge into one entry that carries the most common genes and DNA. The sample yields fewer than 15,000 distinct CDR3 sequences; approximately 57% were counted once. Of the sample, about 7% is held by the ten largest clones. What the treatment or condition label conveys for this sample: roughly 11-day PBMC culture with coronavirus spike peptide pools or control peptides (ViraFEST assay).

Their antigens remain unidentified. The material sequenced was CD4+ T cells from blood, cultured in vitro. These receptors were taken from a human donor who had recovered from COVID-19.

A single count supports this clonotype. The chain recombines TRBV6-5 with TRBJ2-7; D gene ambiguous. V dropped 2 bases and J dropped 4 bases, with 12 bases sitting between them. CDR1 is MNHEY, CDR2 SVGAGI, per germline. The CDR3 has 14 amino acids. The CDR3 coding sequence is TGTGCCAGCAGTTACGGGGATTTGGGGTACGAGCAGTACTTC. Its translation: CASSYGDLGYEQYF.

This chain's CDR3 is CASSVPRGPTDTQYF. CDR3 nucleotide sequence: TGTGCCAGCAGCGTACCCCGGGGTCCTACAGATACGCAGTATTTT. The chain joins TRBV11-2 to TRBJ2-3; a weak D match, TRBD2 (5 bases). CDR3 length: 15 residues. The ends were cut back, 5 bases at V and 3 bases at J, with 15 bases in the middle. CDR1 and CDR2 (germline): SGHAT, FQNNGV. Using reference TRBV11-2 and TRBJ2-3 for the parts outside the CDR3, the full variable domain is EAGVAQSPRYKIIEKRQSVAFWCNPISGHATLYWYQQILGQGPKLLIQFQNNGVVDDSQLPKDRFSAERLKGVDSTLKIQPAKLEDSAVYLCASSVPRGPTDTQYFGPGTRLTVL.

This clonotype was observed once. The J gene is TRBJ2-2, the V gene TRBV5-1; 11 bases align to TRBD1. The CDR3 runs to 15 residues. Germline CDR1 SGHRS, CDR2 YFSETQ. After removal of 4 bases from V and 4 bases from J, the junction contained 3 bases not matched to a gene. The CDR3 coding sequence is TGCGCCAGCAGCCAGGGACAGGGGGGCACCGGGGAGCTGTTTTTT. Its translation is CASSQGQGGTGELFF.

The CDR3 DNA is TGTGCCAGCAGTCGACGGATCTATGGCTACACCTTC. It is translated as CASSRRIYGYTF. The genes are TRBV12-3 or TRBV12-4 and TRBJ1-2; D is unclear. V was trimmed by 5 bases and J by 4 bases, leaving 8 bases between them. The CDR3 runs to 12 residues.

The chain combines TRBV7-2 with TRBJ1-4; D is undetermined. This CDR3 is 13 amino acids long. Trimming pared 4 bases from V and 4 bases from J, leaving 7 bases between. From germline, CDR1 is SGHTA and CDR2 FQGNSA. For the CDR3, the DNA is TGTGCCAGCAGCTCCGACCGTAATGAAAAACTGTTTTTT. Its protein is CASSSDRNEKLFF.

This clonotype has only a few counts. V and J are TRBV21-1 and TRBJ2-3. TRBV21-1 is a pseudogene. CDR3 length equals 15 residues. Here the CDR3 DNA reads TGTGCCAGCAGCAAAGACCGAGACCTCACAGATACGCAGTATTTT. It encodes CASSKDRDLTDTQYF.

The rearrangement uses TRBV12-3 or TRBV12-4 and TRBJ1-6; 7 bases align to TRBD1. The CDR3 loop spans 14 amino acids. Losses at the gene ends were 4 bases for V and 7 bases for J; bases not matched to a gene: 4. DNA for the CDR3: TGTGCCAGCAGTTCCGGGACAGAGAATTCACCCCTCCACTTT. It yields the protein CASSSGTENSPLHF.

This chain connects TRBV7-2 to TRBJ1-2, with D possibly matching TRBD1 (6 bases). Trimming removed 5 bases from V and 3 bases from J, with 13 bases in between. This CDR3 is built from 14 residues. CDR1 is SGHTA and CDR2 is FQGNSA in the germline V gene. CDR3 protein: CASSPQGSDYGYTF. CDR3 nucleotides: TGTGCCAGCAGCCCTCAGGGGAGCGACTATGGCTACACCTTC.

As DNA, the CDR3 is TGTGCCAGCAGTGCGTTGGATGAGCAGTTCTTC. As protein: CASSALDEQFF. The J gene is TRBJ2-1, the V gene TRBV2, with D unresolved. CDR3 length equals 11 residues. CDR1 and CDR2 (germline): SNHLY, FYNNEI. The ends were cut back, 4 bases at V and 8 bases at J, with 6 bases in the middle. The full variable domain, rest sourced from reference TRBV2 and TRBJ2-1, is EPEVTQTPSHQVTQMGQEVILRCVPISNHLYFYWYRQILGQKVEFLVSFYNNEISEKSEIFDDQFSVERPDGSNFTLKIRSTKLEDSAMYFCASSALDEQFFGPGTRLTVL.

The chain uses TRBV6-1 and TRBJ2-3; 8 bases fit TRBD2. This CDR3 region has 15 residues. The V segment lost 3 bases and the J segment 5 bases; nucleotides outside the gene matches: 7. Looked up from germline, CDR1 is MNHNS and CDR2 is SASEGT. Here the CDR3 reads CASSDEAGEVDTQYF. DNA of the CDR3: TGTGCCAGCAGTGACGAAGCGGGAGAGGTAGATACGCAGTATTTT.

V is TRBV30 and J is TRBJ2-7; D gene unclear. The germline V gene has CDR1 GTSNPN and CDR2 SVGIG (reference sequence). Trimming left V 0 bases short and J 7 bases short, with 7 bases between. The CDR3 spans 11 residues. CDR3 loop: CAWSVHREQYF. CDR3 DNA sequence: TGTGCCTGGAGTGTACACCGGGAGCAGTACTTC.

Only a few counts were recorded for this clonotype. The chain carries TRBV7-3 and TRBJ2-3; TRBD2 is a possible D gene (7 bases). Trimming pared 5 bases from V and 5 bases from J, leaving 14 bases between. Germline loops: CDR1 SGHTA, CDR2 FQGTGA. There are 14 residues in the CDR3. DNA for the CDR3: TGTGCCAGCAGCCCTAGCGGAGGGGGAGATACGCAGTATTTT. The encoded protein is CASSPSGGGDTQYF.

The rearrangement uses TRBV6-1 and TRBJ1-3; perhaps TRBD1 as D (5 bases). The V end lost 6 bases, the J end lost 4 bases, and 16 bases lay between the germline ends. Germline V CDR1 and CDR2: MNHNS, SASEGT. This CDR3 has 15 residues. CDR3 amino acids: CASRGVIPWGNTIYF. CDR3 nucleotide sequence: TGTGCCAGCAGGGGGGTTATACCATGGGGAAACACCATATATTTT.

V is TRBV6-1 and J is TRBJ1-2; the D is unclear. This CDR3 spans 13 amino acids. Germline lookup yields CDR1 MNHNS and CDR2 SASEGT. V was clipped by 6 bases and J by 5 bases, with 13 bases between them. The CDR3 DNA reads TGTGCCAGCAGACGACGGGCCCCTTATGGCTACACCTTC. Translating it yields CASRRRAPYGYTF.

This clonotype was seen only a few times. The CDR3: CSARGGAGQPQHF. The DNA for the CDR3 is TGCAGTGCTAGAGGGGGCGCGGGGCAGCCCCAGCATTTT. This chain uses TRBV20-1 with TRBJ1-5, with D possibly matching TRBD1 (5 bases). From germline, CDR1 is DFQATT and CDR2 SNEGSKA (reference sequence). The CDR3 sequence is 13 residues long. The V and J ends lost 1 base and 7 bases respectively, with 11 bases between them.

The chain carries TRBV20-1 and TRBJ1-2; D call uncertain. Trimming stripped 0 bases from V and 4 bases from J, with 15 bases between. The CDR3 covers 15 residues. Germline V gene data show CDR1 as DFQATT and CDR2 as SNEGSKA (reference sequence). CDR3 in amino acids: CSARDWRPNTYGYTF. The CDR3 nucleotides read TGCAGTGCTAGAGATTGGAGACCGAACACCTATGGCTACACCTTC.

J is TRBJ1-2 and V is TRBV11-2, with D unclear. This CDR3 has 15 residues. V was trimmed by 5 bases and J by 13 bases, leaving 26 bases between them. Germline CDR1 and CDR2: SGHAT and FQNNGV. In nucleotides, the CDR3 is TGTGCCAGCAGCCCCCCGCGGGCAGCCGTCTTGCGTCGCACCTTC. This gives the protein CASSPPRAAVLRRTF.

This rearrangement joins TRBV11-2 to TRBJ2-2; D may correspond to TRBD1 or TRBD2 (5 bases each). The CDR3 runs to 16 residues. Germline V gene lookup returns CDR1 SGHAT and CDR2 FQNNGV. Trimming removed 6 bases at V and 0 bases at J, with 14 bases between. The CDR3 sequence: CASRTPGTANTGELFF. The CDR3, as DNA: TGTGCCAGCAGGACTCCCGGGACGGCGAACACCGGGGAGCTGTTTTTT.

The chain links TRBV30 to TRBJ1-1; 11 positions agree with TRBD1. The length of the CDR3 is 13 residues. In germline, CDR1 is GTSNPN, CDR2 SVGIG (reference sequence). Losses at the gene ends were 5 bases for V and 5 bases for J; bases not matched to a gene: 4. Here the CDR3 reads CAWLRDRGTEAFF. The DNA of the CDR3 is TGTGCCTGGCTCCGGGACAGGGGGACTGAAGCTTTCTTT.

This clonotype showed up just a few times. The rearrangement links TRBV7-9 to TRBJ1-2; no clear D gene. Trimming shortened V by 2 bases and J by 5 bases, and 12 bases separated the two germline ends. Germline CDR1 and CDR2: SEHNR and FQNEAQ (reference sequence). This CDR3 has 14 residues. This CDR3 reads CASSLQEVGYGYTF. DNA of the CDR3: TGTGCCAGCAGCTTACAGGAAGTGGGATATGGCTACACCTTC.

The chain carries TRBV30 and TRBJ1-5; TRBD1 aligns across 7 bases. The CDR3 length is 15 residues. Germline V gene lookup returns CDR1 GTSNPN and CDR2 SVGIG (reference sequence). V shed 2 bases, J shed 9 bases, and the junction held 13 bases outside the gene matches. The CDR3 is CAWSPGTAARGPQHF. Here the CDR3 DNA reads TGTGCCTGGAGTCCAGGGACAGCCGCACGGGGGCCCCAGCATTTT.

The chain has TRBV7-9 and TRBJ1-2, with 12 bases that match TRBD1. CDR1 and CDR2 (germline): SEHNR, FQNEAQ (reference sequence). V gave up 4 bases and J gave up 2 bases; unmatched junction bases: 14. The CDR3 sequence is 19 residues long. CDR3: CASSSGRKGQGAGNYGYTF. For the CDR3, the DNA is TGTGCCAGCAGCTCAGGCAGAAAGGGACAGGGGGCCGGGAACTATGGCTACACCTTC.